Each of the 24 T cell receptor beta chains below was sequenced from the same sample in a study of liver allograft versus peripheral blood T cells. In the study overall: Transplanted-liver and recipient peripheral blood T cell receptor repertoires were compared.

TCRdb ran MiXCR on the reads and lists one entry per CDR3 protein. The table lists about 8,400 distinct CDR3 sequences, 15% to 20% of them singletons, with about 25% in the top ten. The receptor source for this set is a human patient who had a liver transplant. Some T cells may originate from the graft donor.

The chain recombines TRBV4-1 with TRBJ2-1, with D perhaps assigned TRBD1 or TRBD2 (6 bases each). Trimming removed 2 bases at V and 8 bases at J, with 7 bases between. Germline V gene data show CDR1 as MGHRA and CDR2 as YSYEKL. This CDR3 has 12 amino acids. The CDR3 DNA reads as TGCGCCAGCAGCCAAAGGGGGGATGAGCAGTTCTTC. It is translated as CASSQRGDEQFF.

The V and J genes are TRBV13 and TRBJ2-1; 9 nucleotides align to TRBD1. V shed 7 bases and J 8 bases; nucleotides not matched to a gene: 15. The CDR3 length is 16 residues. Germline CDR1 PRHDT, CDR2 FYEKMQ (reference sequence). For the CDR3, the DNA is TGTGCCAGCACCTTCTTAGAGGAGGACAGGGGAGATGAGCAGTTCTTC. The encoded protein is CASTFLEEDRGDEQFF.

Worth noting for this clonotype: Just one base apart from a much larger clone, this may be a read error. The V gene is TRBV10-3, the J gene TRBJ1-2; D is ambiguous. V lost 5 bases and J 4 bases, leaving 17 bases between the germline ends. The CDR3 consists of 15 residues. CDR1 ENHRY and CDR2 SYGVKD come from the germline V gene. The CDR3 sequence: CAISYSTPVGYGYTF. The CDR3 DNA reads TGTGCCATCAGTTACTCGACTCCGGTGGGCTATGGCTACACCTTC.

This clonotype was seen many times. CDR3 sequence (DNA): TGCAGCGTTGCTTTGAACACTGAAGCTTTCTTT. Its protein product is CSVALNTEAFF. The rearrangement uses TRBV29-1 and TRBJ1-1; no clear D gene. Per germline, CDR1 SQVTM and CDR2 ANQGSEA. This CDR3 region has 11 residues. V was clipped by 4 bases and J by 0 bases, with 3 bases between them.

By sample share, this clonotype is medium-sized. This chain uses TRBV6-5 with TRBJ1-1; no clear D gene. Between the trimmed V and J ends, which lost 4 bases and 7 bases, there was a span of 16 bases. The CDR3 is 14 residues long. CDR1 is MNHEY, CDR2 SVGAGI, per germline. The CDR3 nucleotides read TGTGCCAGCAGTTCACTTCCCCCTCGAGGTGAAGCTTTCTTT. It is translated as CASSSLPPRGEAFF.

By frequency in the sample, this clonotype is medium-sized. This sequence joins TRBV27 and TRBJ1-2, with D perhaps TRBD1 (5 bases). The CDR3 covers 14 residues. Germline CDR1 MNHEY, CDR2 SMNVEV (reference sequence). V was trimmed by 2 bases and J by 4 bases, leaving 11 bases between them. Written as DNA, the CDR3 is TGTGCCAGCAGTTTAAAATCTGGGGGCTATGGCTACACCTTC. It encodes CASSLKSGGYGYTF.

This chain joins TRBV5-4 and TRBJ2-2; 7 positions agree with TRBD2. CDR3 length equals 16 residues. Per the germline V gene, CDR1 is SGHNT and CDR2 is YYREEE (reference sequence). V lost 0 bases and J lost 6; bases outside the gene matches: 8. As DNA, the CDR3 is TGTGCCAGCAGCTTGGGGTTCGCTAGCGGCCCCGGGGAGCTGTTTTTT. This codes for CASSLGFASGPGELFF.

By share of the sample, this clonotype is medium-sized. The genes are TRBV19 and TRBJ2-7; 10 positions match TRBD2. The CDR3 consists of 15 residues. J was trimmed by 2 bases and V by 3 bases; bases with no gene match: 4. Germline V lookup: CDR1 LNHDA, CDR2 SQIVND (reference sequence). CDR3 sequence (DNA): TGTGCCAGTAGTATCGGACTAGCGGTTCCCTACGAGCAGTACTTC. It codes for CASSIGLAVPYEQYF.

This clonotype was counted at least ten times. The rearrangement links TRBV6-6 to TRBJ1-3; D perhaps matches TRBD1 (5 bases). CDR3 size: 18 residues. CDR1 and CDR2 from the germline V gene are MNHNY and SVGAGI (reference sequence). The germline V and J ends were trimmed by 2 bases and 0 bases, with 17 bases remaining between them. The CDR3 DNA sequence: TGTGCCAGCAGTTACCAGGGAGGGTTTAGCCCCTCTGGAAACACCATATATTTT. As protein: CASSYQGGFSPSGNTIYF.

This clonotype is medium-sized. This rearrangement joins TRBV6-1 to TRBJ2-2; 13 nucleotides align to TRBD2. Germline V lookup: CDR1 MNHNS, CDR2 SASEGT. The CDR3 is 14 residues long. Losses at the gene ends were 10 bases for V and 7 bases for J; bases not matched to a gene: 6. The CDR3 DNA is TGTGCCACCCCGACTAGCGGGGGGATCGGGGAGCTGTTTTTT. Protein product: CATPTSGGIGELFF.

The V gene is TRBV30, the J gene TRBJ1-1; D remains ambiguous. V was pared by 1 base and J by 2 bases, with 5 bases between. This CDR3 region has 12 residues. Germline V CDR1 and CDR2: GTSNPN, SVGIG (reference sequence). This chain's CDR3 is CAWSGSNTEAFF. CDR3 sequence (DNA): TGTGCCTGGAGTGGATCTAACACTGAAGCTTTCTTT. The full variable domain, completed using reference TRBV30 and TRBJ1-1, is SQTIHQWPATLVQPVGSPLSLECTVEGTSNPNLYWYRQAAGRGLQLLFYSVGIGQISSEVPQNLSASRPQDRQFILSSKKLLLSDSGFYLCAWSGSNTEAFFGQGTRLTVV.

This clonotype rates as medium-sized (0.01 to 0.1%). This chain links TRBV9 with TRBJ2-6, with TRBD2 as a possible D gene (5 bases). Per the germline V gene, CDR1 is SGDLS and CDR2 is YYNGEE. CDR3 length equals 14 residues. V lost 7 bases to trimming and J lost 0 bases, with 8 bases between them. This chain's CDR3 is CASHGDSGANVLTF. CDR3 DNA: TGTGCCAGCCACGGGGACTCTGGGGCCAACGTCCTGACTTTC. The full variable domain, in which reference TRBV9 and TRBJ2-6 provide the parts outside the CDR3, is DSGVTQTPKHLITATGQRVTLRCSPRSGDLSVYWYQQSLDQGLQFLIQYYNGEERAKGNILERFSAQQFPDLHSELNLSSLELGDSALYFCASHGDSGANVLTFGAGSRLTVL.

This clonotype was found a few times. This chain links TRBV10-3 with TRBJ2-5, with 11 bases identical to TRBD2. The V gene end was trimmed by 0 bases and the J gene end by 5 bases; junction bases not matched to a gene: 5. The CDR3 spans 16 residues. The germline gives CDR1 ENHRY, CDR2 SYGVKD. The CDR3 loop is CAISESTSGGTETQYF. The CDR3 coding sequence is TGTGCCATCAGTGAGTCTACTAGCGGGGGTACGGAGACCCAGTACTTC.

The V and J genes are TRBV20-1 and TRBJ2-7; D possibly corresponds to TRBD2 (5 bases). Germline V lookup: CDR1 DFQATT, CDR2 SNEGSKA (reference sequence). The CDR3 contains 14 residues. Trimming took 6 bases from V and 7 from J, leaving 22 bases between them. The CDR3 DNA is TGCAGTGCGCGGACGGACCCTGGAGGAAGGGAGCAGTACTTC. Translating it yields CSARTDPGGREQYF.

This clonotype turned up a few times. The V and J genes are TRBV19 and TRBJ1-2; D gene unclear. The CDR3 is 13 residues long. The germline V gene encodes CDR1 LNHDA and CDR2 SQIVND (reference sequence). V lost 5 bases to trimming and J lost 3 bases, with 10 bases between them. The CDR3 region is CASSPGTDYGYTF. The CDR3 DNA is TGTGCCAGTAGTCCCGGCACCGACTATGGCTACACCTTC.

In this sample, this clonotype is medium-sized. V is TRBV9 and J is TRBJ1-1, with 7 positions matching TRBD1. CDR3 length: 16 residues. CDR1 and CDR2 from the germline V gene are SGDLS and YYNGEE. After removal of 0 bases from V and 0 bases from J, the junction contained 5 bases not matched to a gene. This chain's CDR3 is CASSVGTGAVNTEAFF. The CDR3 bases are TGTGCCAGCAGCGTAGGTACAGGGGCGGTGAACACTGAAGCTTTCTTT.

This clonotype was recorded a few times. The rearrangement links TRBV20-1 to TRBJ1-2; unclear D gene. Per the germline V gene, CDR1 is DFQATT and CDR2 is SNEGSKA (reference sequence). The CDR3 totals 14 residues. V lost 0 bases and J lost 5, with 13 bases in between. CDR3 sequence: CSARDGGSVYGYTF. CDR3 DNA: TGCAGTGCTAGAGATGGAGGCTCCGTTTATGGCTACACCTTC.

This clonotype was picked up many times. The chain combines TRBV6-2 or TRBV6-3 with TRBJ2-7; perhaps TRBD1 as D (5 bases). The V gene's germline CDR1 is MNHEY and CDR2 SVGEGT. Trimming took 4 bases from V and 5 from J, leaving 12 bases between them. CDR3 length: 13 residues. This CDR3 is CASSWQGVHEQYF. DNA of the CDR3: TGTGCCAGCAGTTGGCAGGGTGTCCACGAGCAGTACTTC.

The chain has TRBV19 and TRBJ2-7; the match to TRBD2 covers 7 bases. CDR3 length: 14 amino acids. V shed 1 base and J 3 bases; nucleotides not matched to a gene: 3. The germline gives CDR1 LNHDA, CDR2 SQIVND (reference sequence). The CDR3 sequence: CASSIGGTIYEQYF. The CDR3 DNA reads TGTGCCAGTAGTATAGGTGGGACTATCTACGAGCAGTACTTC.

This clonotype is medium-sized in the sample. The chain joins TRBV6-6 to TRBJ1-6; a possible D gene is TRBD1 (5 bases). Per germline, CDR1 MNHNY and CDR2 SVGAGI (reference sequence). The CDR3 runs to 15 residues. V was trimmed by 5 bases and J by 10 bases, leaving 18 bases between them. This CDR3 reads CASSPGLRSGSPLHF. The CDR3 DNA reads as TGTGCCAGCAGTCCGGGGCTGAGGAGTGGATCACCCCTCCACTTT.

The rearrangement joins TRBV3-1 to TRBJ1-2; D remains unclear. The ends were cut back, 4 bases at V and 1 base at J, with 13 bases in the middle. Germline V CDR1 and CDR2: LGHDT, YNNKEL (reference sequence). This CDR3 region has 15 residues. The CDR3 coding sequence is TGTGCCAGCAGCCCCTTGGACCGATTTAACTATGGCTACACCTTC. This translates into CASSPLDRFNYGYTF.

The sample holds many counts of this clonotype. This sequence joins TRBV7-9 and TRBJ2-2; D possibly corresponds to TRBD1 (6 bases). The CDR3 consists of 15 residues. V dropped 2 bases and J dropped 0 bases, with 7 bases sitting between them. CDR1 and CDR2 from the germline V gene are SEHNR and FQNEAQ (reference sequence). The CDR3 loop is CASSLKGANTGELFF. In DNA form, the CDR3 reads TGTGCCAGCAGCTTAAAGGGGGCGAACACCGGGGAGCTGTTTTTT.

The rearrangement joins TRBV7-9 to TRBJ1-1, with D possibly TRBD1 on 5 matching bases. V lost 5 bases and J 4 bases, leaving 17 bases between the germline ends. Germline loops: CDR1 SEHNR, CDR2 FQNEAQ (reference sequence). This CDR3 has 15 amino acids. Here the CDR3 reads CASSHGGGFFTEAFF. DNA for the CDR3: TGTGCCAGCAGCCACGGCGGGGGGTTTTTCACTGAAGCTTTCTTT. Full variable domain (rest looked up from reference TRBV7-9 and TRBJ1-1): DTGVSQNPRHKITKRGQNVTFRCDPISEHNRLYWYRQTLGQGPEFLTYFQNEAQLEKSRLLSDRFSAERPKGSFSTLEIQRTEQGDSAMYLCASSHGGGFFTEAFFGQGTRLTVV.

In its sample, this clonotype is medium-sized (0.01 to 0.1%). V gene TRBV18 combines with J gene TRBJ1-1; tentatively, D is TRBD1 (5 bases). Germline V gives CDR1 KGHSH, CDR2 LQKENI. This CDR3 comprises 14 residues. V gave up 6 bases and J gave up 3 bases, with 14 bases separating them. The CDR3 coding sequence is TGTGCCAGCTCCCCCGACAGCATGGACACTGAAGCTTTCTTT. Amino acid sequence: CASSPDSMDTEAFF.